This is a list of T cell receptor beta chains from one sample in a study of blood T cell repertoires in COVID-19. Assay used: immunoSEQ multiplex PCR; TCRdb lists only in-frame clones, some missing. The sample yields around 140,000 clones, roughly nine tenths seen once. Sequencing was carried out using peripheral blood. Receptors originate from a human donor in a cohort sampled during active COVID-19. CDR3s include the opening cysteine and the closing phenylalanine or tryptophan. The order of the fields is V gene, J gene, CDR3 protein.

TRBV3-1/TRBV3-2	TRBJ1-4	CASSQGQGREKLFF
TRBV5-4	TRBJ1-4	CASSARAQGDEKLFF
TRBV9	TRBJ2-7	CASSVAQGPGQGAYEQYF
TRBV6-2/TRBV6-3	TRBJ2-3	CASSYSTSGGDTDTQYF
TRBV16	TRBJ1-3	CASSQSLGNTIYF
TRBV5-5	TRBJ1-1	CASSSVRETEAFF
TRBV28	TRBJ1-2	CASSLAGSPLYGYTF
TRBV25-1	TRBJ1-4	CATTTGSATNEKLFF
TRBV5-1	TRBJ2-7	CASSLAGQGIYEQYF
TRBV11-2	TRBJ2-1	CASSPGTSVDNEQFF
TRBV5-4	TRBJ2-3	CASSGSSGGGTDTQYF
TRBV5-6	TRBJ2-7	CASSPSGAGTPFYEQYF
TRBV9	TRBJ2-7	CASGAGGYEQYF
TRBV6-1	TRBJ2-3	CASSGRGTSALGSTDTQYF
TRBV7-2	TRBJ2-7	CASSLDGGQYEQYF
TRBV6-2/TRBV6-3	TRBJ2-5	CASSSNGEETQYF
TRBV2	TRBJ2-7	CASSVRTGVSYEQYF
TRBV7-3	TRBJ2-2	CASSPRILGDTGELFF
TRBV29-1	TRBJ1-4	CSVEEGGSEKLFF
TRBV11-2	TRBJ1-2	CASSADRGGGYTF
TRBV10-2	TRBJ2-3	CASRRLAGVRGTDTQYF
TRBV29-1	TRBJ2-3	CSVRLAGGDTQYF